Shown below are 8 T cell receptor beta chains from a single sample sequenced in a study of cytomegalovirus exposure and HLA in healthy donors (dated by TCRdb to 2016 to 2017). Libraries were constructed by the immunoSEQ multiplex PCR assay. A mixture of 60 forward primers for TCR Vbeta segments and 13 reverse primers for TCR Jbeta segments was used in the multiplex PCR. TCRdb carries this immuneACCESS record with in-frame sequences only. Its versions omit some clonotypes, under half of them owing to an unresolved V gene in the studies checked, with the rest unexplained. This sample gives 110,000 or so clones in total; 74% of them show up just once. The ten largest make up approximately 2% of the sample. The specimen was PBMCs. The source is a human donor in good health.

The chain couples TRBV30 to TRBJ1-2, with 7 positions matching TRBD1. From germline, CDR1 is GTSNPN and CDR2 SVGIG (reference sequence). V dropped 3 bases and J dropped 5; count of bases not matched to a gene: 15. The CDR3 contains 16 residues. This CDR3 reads CAWRKKSGTASYGYTF. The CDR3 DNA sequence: TGTGCCTGGAGAAAAAAATCCGGGACAGCCTCTTATGGCTACACCTTC.

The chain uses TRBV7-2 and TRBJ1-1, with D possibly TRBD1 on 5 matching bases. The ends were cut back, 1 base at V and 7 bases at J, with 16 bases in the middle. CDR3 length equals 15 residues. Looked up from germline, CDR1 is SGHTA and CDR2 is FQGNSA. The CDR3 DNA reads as TGTGCCAGCAGCTTAGTAGAAGGACAAATTCGTGAAGCTTTCTTT. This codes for CASSLVEGQIREAFF.

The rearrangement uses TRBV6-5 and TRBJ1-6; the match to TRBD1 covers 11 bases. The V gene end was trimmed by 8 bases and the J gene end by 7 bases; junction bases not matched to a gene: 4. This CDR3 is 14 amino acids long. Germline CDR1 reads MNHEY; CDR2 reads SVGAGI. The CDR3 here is CASRRDRGNSPLHF. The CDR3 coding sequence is TGTGCCAGCCGGCGGGACAGGGGGAATTCACCCCTCCACTTT.

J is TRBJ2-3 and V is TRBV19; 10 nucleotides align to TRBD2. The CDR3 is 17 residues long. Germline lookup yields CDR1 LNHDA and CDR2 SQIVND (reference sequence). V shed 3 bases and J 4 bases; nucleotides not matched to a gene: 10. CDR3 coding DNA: TGTGCCAGTAGTATGTTGCTAGCGGGGGTCGGAGCAGATACGCAGTATTTT. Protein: CASSMLLAGVGADTQYF.

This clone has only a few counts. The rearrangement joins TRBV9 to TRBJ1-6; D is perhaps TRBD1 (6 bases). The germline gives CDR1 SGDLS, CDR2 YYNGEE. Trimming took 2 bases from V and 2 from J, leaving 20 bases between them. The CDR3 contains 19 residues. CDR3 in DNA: TGTGCCAGCAGCGTGGACCCGGACGGACAGAGGCCCTATAATTCACCCCTCCACTTT. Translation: CASSVDPDGQRPYNSPLHF. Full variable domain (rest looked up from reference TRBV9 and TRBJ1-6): DSGVTQTPKHLITATGQRVTLRCSPRSGDLSVYWYQQSLDQGLQFLIQYYNGEERAKGNILERFSAQQFPDLHSELNLSSLELGDSALYFCASSVDPDGQRPYNSPLHFGNGTRLTVT.

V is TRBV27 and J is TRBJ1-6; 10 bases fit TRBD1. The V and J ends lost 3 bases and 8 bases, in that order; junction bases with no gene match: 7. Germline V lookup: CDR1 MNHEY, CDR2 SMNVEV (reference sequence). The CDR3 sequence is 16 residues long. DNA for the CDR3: TGTGCCAGCAGTTTGGGATGGGGGACAGGGGATTCACCCCTCCACTTT. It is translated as CASSLGWGTGDSPLHF.

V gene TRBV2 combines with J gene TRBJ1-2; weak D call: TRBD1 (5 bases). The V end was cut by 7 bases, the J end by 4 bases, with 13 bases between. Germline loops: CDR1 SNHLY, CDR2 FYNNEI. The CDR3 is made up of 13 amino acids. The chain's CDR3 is CASTPDTTYGYTF. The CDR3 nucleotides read TGTGCCAGCACCCCGGACACCACCTATGGCTACACCTTC.

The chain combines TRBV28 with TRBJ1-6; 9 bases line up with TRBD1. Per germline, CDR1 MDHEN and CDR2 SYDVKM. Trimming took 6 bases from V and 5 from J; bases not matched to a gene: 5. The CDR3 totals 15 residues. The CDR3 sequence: CASRPGDRDNSPLHF. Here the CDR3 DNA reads TGTGCCAGCAGACCTGGGGACAGGGATAATTCACCCCTCCACTTT.